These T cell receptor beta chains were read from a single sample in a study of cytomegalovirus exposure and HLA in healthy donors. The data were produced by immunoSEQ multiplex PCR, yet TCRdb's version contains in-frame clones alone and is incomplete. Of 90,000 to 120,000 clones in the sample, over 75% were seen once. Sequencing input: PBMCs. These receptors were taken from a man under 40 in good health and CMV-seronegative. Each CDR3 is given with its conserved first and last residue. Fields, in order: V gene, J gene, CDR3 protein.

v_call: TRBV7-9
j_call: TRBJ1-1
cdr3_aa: CASSYIEGGAFF

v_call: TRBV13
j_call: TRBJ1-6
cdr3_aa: CASSLGRGANSPLHF

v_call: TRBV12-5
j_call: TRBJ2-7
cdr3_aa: CASGLVGRGVYEQYF

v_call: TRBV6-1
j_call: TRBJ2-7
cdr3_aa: CASTATTYEQYF

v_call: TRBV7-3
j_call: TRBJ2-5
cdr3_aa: CASSLGAGGYQETQYF

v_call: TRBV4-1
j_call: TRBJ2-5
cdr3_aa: CASSQGQLQETQYF

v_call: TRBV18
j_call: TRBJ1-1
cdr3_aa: CASLNRVNTEAFF

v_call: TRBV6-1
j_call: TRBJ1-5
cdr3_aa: CASRVTGVQPQHF

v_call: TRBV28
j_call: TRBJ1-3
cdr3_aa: CASRGGTGAFSGNTIYF

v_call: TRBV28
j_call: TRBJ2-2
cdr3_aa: CASSSGQMDTGELFF

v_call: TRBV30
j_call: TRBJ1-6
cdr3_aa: CAWSVDAASYNSPLHF

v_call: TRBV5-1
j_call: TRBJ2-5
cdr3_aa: CASSLARGGTQETQYF

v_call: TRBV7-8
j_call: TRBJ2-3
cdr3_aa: CASSPRLLRGDTQYF

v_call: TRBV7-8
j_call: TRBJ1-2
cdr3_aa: CASSLLPGVNYGYTF

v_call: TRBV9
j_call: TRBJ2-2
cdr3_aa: CASSYPIRGQVGSYTGELFF

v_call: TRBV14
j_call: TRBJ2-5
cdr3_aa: CASSEETGLQETQYF

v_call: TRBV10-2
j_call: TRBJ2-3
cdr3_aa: CASRGGPGPDTQYF

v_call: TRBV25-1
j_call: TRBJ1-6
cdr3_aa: CASSELVGVNSPLHF

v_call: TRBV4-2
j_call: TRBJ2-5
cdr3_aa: CASSQDRRETQYF

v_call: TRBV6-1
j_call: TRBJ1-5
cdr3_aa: CASSSTGGHQPQHF

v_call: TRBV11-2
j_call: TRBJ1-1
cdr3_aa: CASSSGLMNTEAFF

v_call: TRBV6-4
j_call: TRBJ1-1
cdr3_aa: CASSDSGGNTEAFF